This T cell receptor (beta chain) was sequenced in a study of T cells in Graves' hyperthyroidism and ophthalmopathy (dated by TCRdb to the late 2010s). Background on the whole study: A discovery cohort of roughly 100 patients, 43 with Graves' ophthalmopathy and 57 with stable Graves' hyperthyroidism, was used to find distinguishing TCR V-J signatures. Whether ophthalmopathy could be predicted prospectively was tested in an independent validation cohort made up of roughly 19 hyperthyroidism patients plus 17 patients who later progressed to ophthalmopathy. For training and testing, the 100 or so patients in the discovery cohort were randomly divided in a 7:3 ratio. In several Graves' hyperthyroidism patients, the study also compared T-cell repertoires from thyroid tissue with T-cell repertoires from blood. Once sampling was done, hyperthyroidism patients were given methimazole at a starting dose of 30 mg daily, whereas ophthalmopathy patients were given high-dose intravenous methylprednisolone. According to the paper, TCR Vbeta CDR3 sequencing was carried out on 135 peripheral blood samples, which came from fewer than 50 ophthalmopathy, 75 or so hyperthyroidism and about 17 progressor patients.

The study at large found these results: No statistical method was used to set the sample size in advance, and investigators knew the group allocation. Most expanded thyroid clonotypes (frequency above 0.001) were also detected in blood, a finding suggesting that blood repertoires may reflect thyroid immune responses. In cross-validation, a model built on a 13 V-J signature told ophthalmopathy apart from stable hyperthyroidism with under 90% sensitivity and around 83% specificity, and in testing the same model reached 80%/75%. During validation, the model predicted progression to ophthalmopathy a median of around 6 months ahead of onset, with around 70% sensitivity and less than 85% specificity.

TCR beta CDR3 regions were amplified from RNA transcripts. A first-round RT-PCR of the TCR CDR3 used the HTBI primer set with the Qiagen OneStep RT-PCR kit. A second multiplex PCR round built the libraries, followed by size selection and purification. Libraries were sequenced paired-end with 100 bp reads on an Illumina HiSeq2000. As for the authors' bioinformatics: SOAPnuke was used to process the raw data, with reads discarded if the reads contained adapters or uncalled bases, had a mean Phred below 15, or lacked an exact constant-primer or identifier match. COPE v1.2.5 was used to merge high-quality paired reads, and clonotypes were defined as unique nucleotide sequences. Clonotypes were aligned to IMGT TRBV, TRBD and TRBJ reference segments using MiTCR v1.1. Only V-J combinations with frequency above 0.0001, covering approximately 99% of repertoires, were analysed. The TCS score was defined as the ratio of F50 (clonal expansion) to E x V (chaos), calculated using BLOSUM62-based TCRdist between CDR3 peptides within each V-J. Welch's t-statistics and random forest reduced approximately 520 V-J features to 13, which were used in a naive Bayes classifier (R e1071). The Morisita-Horn index was used to measure how similar the thyroid and blood repertoires were. In-frame beta chains were kept once TCRdb had trimmed the public reads at Q25 with fastp and called clones with MiXCR. Every entry covers one CDR3 protein and lists the most common genes and DNA from its rows. TCRdb assigned the V and J calls; the authors' analysis was not used. Counted in this sample were 500,000 to 600,000 distinct CDR3 sequences; 40% to 50% of them appeared once. The ten largest clones take up 44% of the sample.

Regarding this clonotype: Its recognized antigen is unknown. No quality values exist for individual bases; no much larger clone is one base distant.

Patients with uncontrolled infections, other autoimmune diseases, pregnancy or lactation were excluded. Diagnoses relied on clinical symptoms, serum thyroxine and TRAb, thyroid ultrasound and orbital computed tomography. Total RNA was extracted using Trizol reagent, and RNA quality was assessed on an Agilent 2100 Bioanalyzer. V lost 3 bases and J lost 5 bases, and the count of bases not matched to a germline gene is 5. The CDR3 sequence holds 13 residues, the cysteine and phenylalanine included. The read is trimmed to its CDR3 DNA, 39 bases read in frame from base 1. CDR1 and CDR2 (SQVTM, ANQGSEA) derive from the germline V gene.

This clonotype originated in an adult woman with Graves' disease, either hyperthyroidism or ophthalmopathy (not recorded which). The V gene is TRBV29-1 and the J gene is TRBJ2-7, with 9 bases aligning to TRBD2. Material: peripheral blood or thyroid tissue (not recorded which). The DNA reads TGCAGCGTTGAGGGCGGGAGGGTCGACGAGCAGTACTTC. The encoded protein is CSVEGGRVDEQYF.